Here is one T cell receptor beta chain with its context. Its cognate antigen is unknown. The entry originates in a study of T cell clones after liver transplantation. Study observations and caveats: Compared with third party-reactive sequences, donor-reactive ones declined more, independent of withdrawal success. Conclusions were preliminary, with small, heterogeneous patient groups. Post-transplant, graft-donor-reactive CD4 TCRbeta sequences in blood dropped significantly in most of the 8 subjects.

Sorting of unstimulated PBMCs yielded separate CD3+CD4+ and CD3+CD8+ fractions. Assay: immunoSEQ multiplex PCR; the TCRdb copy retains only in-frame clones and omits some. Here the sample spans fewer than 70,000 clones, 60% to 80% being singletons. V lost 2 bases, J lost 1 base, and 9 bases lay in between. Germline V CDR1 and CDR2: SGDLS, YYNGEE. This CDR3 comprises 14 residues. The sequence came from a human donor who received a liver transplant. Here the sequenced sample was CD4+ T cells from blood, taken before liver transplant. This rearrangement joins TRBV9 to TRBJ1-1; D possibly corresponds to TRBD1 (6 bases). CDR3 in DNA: TGTGCCAGCAGCGTCAGGGGAACGAACACTGAAGCTTTCTTT. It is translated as CASSVRGTNTEAFF.